This T cell receptor beta chain was sequenced during a study of blood T cell repertoires in COVID-19. About the study: T cells, B-cell-depleted T cells, or PBMCs provided the cDNA or gDNA that served as material.

Participants reported their clinical history, and cohort assignment relied on those reports. Turning to this clone: Other DNA sequences in the sample encode the same CDR3.

The V end lost 3 bases, the J end lost 4 bases, and 9 bases lay between the germline ends. The CDR3 loop spans 13 amino acids. Under the authors' procedure: By means of reference gene primer amplification, nucleated cell counts were estimated. Some clones are missing from TCRdb's copy, which holds only in-frame ones; the method was immunoSEQ multiplex PCR. The DNA was the basis for D and trimming; V, J and clone size are from that table. The table records around 400,000 clones, 90% to 95% of them present only once. Sequencing used PBMCs or T cells enriched from blood (not recorded which). The clonotype originates from a woman in her thirties or forties who had been exposed to COVID-19. The V and J genes are TRBV12-3 or TRBV12-4 and TRBJ1-1; a weak D match, TRBD1 (6 bases). The CDR3 protein is CASSFKGGTEAFF. The CDR3 DNA reads TGTGCCAGCAGTTTTAAAGGGGGCACTGAAGCTTTCTTT.